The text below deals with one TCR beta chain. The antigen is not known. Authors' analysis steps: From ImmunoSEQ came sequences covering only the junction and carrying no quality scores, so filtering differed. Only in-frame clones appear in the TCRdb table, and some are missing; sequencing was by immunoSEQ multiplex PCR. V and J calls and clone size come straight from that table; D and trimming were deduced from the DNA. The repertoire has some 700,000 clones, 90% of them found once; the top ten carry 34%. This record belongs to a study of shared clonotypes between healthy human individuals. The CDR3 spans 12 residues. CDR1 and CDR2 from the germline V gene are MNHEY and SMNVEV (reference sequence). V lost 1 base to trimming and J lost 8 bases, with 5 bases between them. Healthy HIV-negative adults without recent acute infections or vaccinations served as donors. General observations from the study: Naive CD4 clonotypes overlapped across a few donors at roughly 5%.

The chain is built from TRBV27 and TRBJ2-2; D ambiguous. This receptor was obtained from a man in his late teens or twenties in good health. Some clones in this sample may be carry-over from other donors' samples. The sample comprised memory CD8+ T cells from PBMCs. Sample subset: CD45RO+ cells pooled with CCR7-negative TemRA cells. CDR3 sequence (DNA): TGTGCCAGCAGTTTATTACGAGGGGAGCTGTTTTTT. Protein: CASSLLRGELFF.